Below are 22 T cell receptor beta chains sequenced from a single sample in a study of OX40 agonist ivuxolimab in advanced cancers. The assay was immunoSEQ multiplex PCR, and TCRdb's table has in-frame clones only and misses some. Here the sample spans around 31,000 clones, 85% to 95% being singletons. Material: CD4+ or CD8+ T cells sorted from blood, obtained in a trial of the OX40 agonist ivuxolimab. The receptors stem from an adult with an advanced solid tumor such as melanoma, head and neck, liver or kidney cancer.

V is TRBV5-6 and J is TRBJ2-2; TRBD2 matches 9 bases. Trimming cost V 4 bases and J 7 bases; bases outside gene matches: 11. The CDR3 covers 16 residues. The germline gives CDR1 SGHDT, CDR2 YYEEEE. CDR3 bases: TGTGCCAGCAGCCTCCGGGCTAGCGGGATGGACGGGGAGCTGTTTTTT. Its translation is CASSLRASGMDGELFF.

This sequence joins TRBV15 and TRBJ1-6, with TRBD1 identical over 7 bases. CDR1 is LNHNV, CDR2 YYDKDF, per germline (reference sequence). The CDR3 consists of 14 residues. The V and J ends lost 3 bases and 7 bases, in that order; junction bases with no gene match: 3. CDR3 bases: TGTGCCACCAGCAGTGAGACAGGGAATTCACCCCTCCACTTT. It translates to CATSSETGNSPLHF.

The chain couples TRBV6-6 to TRBJ1-2; tentatively, D is TRBD1 (6 bases). CDR3 length equals 13 residues. The germline V and J ends were trimmed by 5 bases and 2 bases, with 9 bases remaining between them. Germline V gene data show CDR1 as MNHNY and CDR2 as SVGAGI (reference sequence). The CDR3 is CASSIGTNYGYTF. In nucleotides, the CDR3 is TGTGCCAGCAGTATAGGGACAAACTATGGCTACACCTTC.

The CDR3, as DNA: TGTGCCAGCAGTCTAAACAATGAGCAGTTCTTC. Translated, it gives CASSLNNEQFF. The chain carries TRBV6-6 and TRBJ2-1, with D uncertain. Trimming left V 5 bases short and J 5 bases short, with 4 bases between. The CDR3 totals 11 residues. Germline V lookup: CDR1 MNHNY, CDR2 SVGAGI (reference sequence).

This clone was seen once. The genes are TRBV4-1 and TRBJ1-4; D possibly corresponds to TRBD1 (5 bases). The V and J ends lost 0 bases and 2 bases respectively, with 7 bases between them. This CDR3 is built from 15 residues. Germline loops: CDR1 MGHRA, CDR2 YSYEKL. The CDR3 nucleotides read TGCGCCAGCAGCCAAGAAAAGGGGACTAATGAAAAACTGTTTTTT. The encoded protein is CASSQEKGTNEKLFF.

This chain joins TRBV6-5 and TRBJ2-7, with 9 bases identical to TRBD2. The V and J ends lost 8 bases and 4 bases, in that order; junction bases with no gene match: 3. The CDR3 spans 12 residues. Per the germline V gene, CDR1 is MNHEY and CDR2 is SVGAGI. CDR3 protein: CASRAGGYEQYF. The CDR3 bases are TGTGCCAGCCGGGCGGGAGGGTACGAGCAGTACTTC.

The J gene is TRBJ2-7, the V gene TRBV27; tentative D call: TRBD2 (5 bases). Trimming stripped 5 bases from V and 4 bases from J, with 15 bases between. This CDR3 spans 14 amino acids. Germline values: CDR1 MNHEY, CDR2 SMNVEV (reference sequence). Here the CDR3 DNA reads TGTGCCAGCAGTCCGTCCAGCGGAGAGTACGAGCAGTACTTC. Amino acid sequence: CASSPSSGEYEQYF.

The chain carries TRBV9 and TRBJ2-3; no definite D call. V was trimmed by 2 bases and J by 6 bases, leaving 7 bases between them. Germline-derived CDR1 and CDR2 are SGDLS and YYNGEE. This CDR3 region has 12 residues. The CDR3 loop reads CASSVSRDTQYF. The CDR3 DNA follows: TGTGCCAGCAGCGTGAGTAGGGATACGCAGTATTTT.

CDR3 protein: CASSLGAGLLETQYF. The CDR3 DNA reads TGTGCCAGCAGCTTAGGTGCGGGGCTTCTAGAGACCCAGTACTTC. The V gene is TRBV11-2, the J gene TRBJ2-5; possibly TRBD2 for D (6 bases). There are 15 residues in the CDR3. Germline V gene data show CDR1 as SGHAT and CDR2 as FQNNGV. The V end was cut by 1 base, the J end by 4 bases, with 13 bases between.

The chain is built from TRBV30 and TRBJ2-5, with 7 bases identical to TRBD2. The CDR3 runs 13 residues. After removal of 5 bases from V and 3 bases from J, the junction contained 6 bases not matched to a gene. CDR1 is GTSNPN and CDR2 is SVGIG in the germline V gene (reference sequence). CDR3 coding DNA: TGTGCCTGGGACGATGGGGGGGAAGAGACCCAGTACTTC. It is translated as CAWDDGGEETQYF.

In DNA, the CDR3 is TGTGCTTCGGACAGCTACAATCAGCCCCAGCATTTT. Amino acids: CASDSYNQPQHF. The chain couples TRBV19 to TRBJ1-5; possibly TRBD1 for D (6 bases). From germline, CDR1 is LNHDA and CDR2 SQIVND (reference sequence). This CDR3 spans 12 amino acids.

This chain links TRBV5-1 with TRBJ2-7, with 12 bases fitting TRBD1. This CDR3 comprises 18 residues. Germline CDR1 is SGHRS and CDR2 is YFSETQ. Trimming at V came to 4 bases and at J to 5 bases, leaving 16 bases not matched to a gene. DNA of the CDR3: TGCGCCAGCAGCCCTGGGGACAGGGGGCTAAATTTCCTAGACGAGCAGTACTTC. Translated: CASSPGDRGLNFLDEQYF.

This clone was seen just once. This chain links TRBV2 with TRBJ2-7; 11 nucleotides line up with TRBD2. The CDR3 spans 15 residues. Per the germline V gene, CDR1 is SNHLY and CDR2 is FYNNEI. The V gene end was trimmed by 3 bases and the J gene end by 1 base; junction bases not matched to a gene: 2. CDR3 bases: TGTGCCAGCAGTGATTTAGCGGGAGGGTCCTACGAGCAGTACTTC. Protein sequence: CASSDLAGGSYEQYF.

The rearrangement uses TRBV7-9 and TRBJ2-2, with D unresolved. Trimming cost V 6 bases and J 0 bases, with 8 bases left between them. This CDR3 is 14 amino acids long. Germline V gene sequence: CDR1 SEHNR, CDR2 FQNEAQ (reference sequence). In DNA, the CDR3 is TGTGCCAGCAGTTTGACCGCGAACACCGGGGAGCTGTTTTTT. Its protein product is CASSLTANTGELFF.

In the case of this clone: Sequence at one end of the junction differs from germline and may be a read error. The rearrangement links TRBV16 to TRBJ2-7; D gene unclear. Germline V gene lookup returns CDR1 KGHSY and CDR2 FQNENV. This CDR3 is built from 12 residues. This CDR3 reads CASSQSANAPSF. DNA for the CDR3: TGTGCCAGCAGCCAATCAGCCAACGCACCTTCATTC.

For the CDR3, the DNA is TGCAGCGTTGAAGATCAAGTTTCTGCGCGGTCTAGCGGAAACATTCAGTACTTC. Translation gives CSVEDQVSARSSGNIQYF. The rearrangement links TRBV29-1 to TRBJ2-4; 7 bases agree with TRBD2. The CDR3 is 18 residues long. Per germline, CDR1 SQVTM and CDR2 ANQGSEA. V was pared by 0 bases and J by 6 bases, with 17 bases of the junction left unmatched.

V is TRBV7-6 and J is TRBJ2-3; the D gene could be TRBD1 or TRBD2 (6 bases each). Germline V CDR1 and CDR2: SGHVS, FNYEAQ. CDR3 length: 13 residues. V was cut by 6 bases and J by 4 bases, with 11 bases left in between. The CDR3: CASRGGNADTQYF. CDR3 DNA sequence: TGTGCCAGCAGAGGGGGGAACGCAGATACGCAGTATTTT.

The chain recombines TRBV6-5 with TRBJ1-1; TRBD1 is a possible D gene (5 bases). The V gene lost 4 bases and the J gene lost 0 bases, with 9 bases spanning the gap. The CDR3 covers 14 residues. CDR1 is MNHEY and CDR2 is SVGAGI in the germline V gene. DNA for the CDR3: TGTGCCAGCAGTTCCGACAGTTTGAACACTGAAGCTTTCTTT. It is translated as CASSSDSLNTEAFF.

This clone was recorded only once. The J gene is TRBJ2-7, the V gene TRBV27; 12 bases align to TRBD2. The germline V gene encodes CDR1 MNHEY and CDR2 SMNVEV (reference sequence). The trim removed 3 bases at V and 5 bases at J, leaving 2 bases unmatched. The CDR3 covers 14 residues. The CDR3 DNA sequence: TGTGCCAGCAGTTTGGCTAGCGGGGGGGACGAGCAGTACTTC. Amino acid sequence: CASSLASGGDEQYF.

The J gene is TRBJ2-7, the V gene TRBV7-2; D not certain. The CDR3 runs 15 residues. CDR1 and CDR2 (germline): SGHTA, FQGNSA. V lost 1 base to trimming and J lost 4 bases, with 14 bases between them. The CDR3 DNA follows: TGTGCCAGCAGCTTAGGTTTAACAGCCTCTTACGAGCAGTACTTC. Amino acids: CASSLGLTASYEQYF.

The chain has TRBV7-9 and TRBJ2-7, with 14 bases identical to TRBD2. Unmatched junction bases numbered 10, after V lost 4 bases and J lost 2 bases. The germline V gene encodes CDR1 SEHNR and CDR2 FQNEAQ (reference sequence). The CDR3 contains 18 residues. The CDR3 region is CASSSGLAGAPGTYEQYF. CDR3 bases: TGTGCCAGCAGCTCGGGACTAGCGGGAGCGCCGGGCACCTACGAGCAGTACTTC. Together with reference TRBV7-9 and TRBJ2-7, the CDR3 gives the full variable domain: DTGVSQNPRHKITKRGQNVTFRCDPISEHNRLYWYRQTLGQGPEFLTYFQNEAQLEKSRLLSDRFSAERPKGSFSTLEIQRTEQGDSAMYLCASSSGLAGAPGTYEQYFGPGTRLTVT.

The chain carries TRBV7-2 and TRBJ2-1; TRBD2 aligns across 10 bases. Germline values: CDR1 SGHTA, CDR2 FQGNSA. The trim removed 5 bases at V and 4 bases at J, leaving 8 bases unmatched. The CDR3 has 16 amino acids. This chain's CDR3 is CASSPSTSGRYNEQFF. Here the CDR3 DNA reads TGTGCCAGCAGCCCATCGACTAGCGGGCGATACAATGAGCAGTTCTTC.